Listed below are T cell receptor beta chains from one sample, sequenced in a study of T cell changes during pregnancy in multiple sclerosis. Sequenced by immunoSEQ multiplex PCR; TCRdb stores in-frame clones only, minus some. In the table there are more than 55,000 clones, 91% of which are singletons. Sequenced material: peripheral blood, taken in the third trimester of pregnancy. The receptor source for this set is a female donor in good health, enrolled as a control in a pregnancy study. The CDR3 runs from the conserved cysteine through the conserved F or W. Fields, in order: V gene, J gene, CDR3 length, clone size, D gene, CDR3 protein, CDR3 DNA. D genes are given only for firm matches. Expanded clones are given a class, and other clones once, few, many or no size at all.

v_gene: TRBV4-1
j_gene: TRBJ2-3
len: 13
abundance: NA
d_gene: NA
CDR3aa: CASSQGLGDTQYF
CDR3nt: TGCGCCAGCAGCCAAGGGTTGGGCGATACGCAGTATTTT

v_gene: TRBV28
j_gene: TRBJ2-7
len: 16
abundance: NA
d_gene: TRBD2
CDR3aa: CASSLRLAGVRYEQYF
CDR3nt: TGTGCCAGCAGTTTAAGGCTAGCGGGAGTGCGATACGAGCAGTACTTC

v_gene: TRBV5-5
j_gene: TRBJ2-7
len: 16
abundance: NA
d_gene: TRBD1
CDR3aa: CASSPGTGPSHYEQYF
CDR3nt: TGTGCCAGCAGCCCAGGGACAGGACCATCACATTACGAGCAGTACTTC

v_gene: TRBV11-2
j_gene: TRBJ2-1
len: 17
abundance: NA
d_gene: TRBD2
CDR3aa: CASSSTGLADVYNEQFF
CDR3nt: TGTGCCAGCAGCTCTACAGGACTAGCGGACGTGTACAATGAGCAGTTCTTC

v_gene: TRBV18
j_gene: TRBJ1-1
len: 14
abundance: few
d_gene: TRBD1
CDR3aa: CASSRRDRDTEAFF
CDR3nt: TGTGCCAGCTCACGCCGGGACAGGGATACTGAAGCTTTCTTT

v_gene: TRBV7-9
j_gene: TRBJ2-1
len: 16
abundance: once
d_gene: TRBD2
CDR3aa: CASSRTSGDYGDEQFF
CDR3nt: TGTGCCAGCAGCCGGACTAGCGGGGACTACGGGGATGAGCAGTTCTTC

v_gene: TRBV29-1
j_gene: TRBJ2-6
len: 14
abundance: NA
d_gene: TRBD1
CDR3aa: CSVRTGVGANVLTF
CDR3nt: TGCAGCGTCCGGACAGGGGTTGGGGCCAACGTCCTGACTTTC

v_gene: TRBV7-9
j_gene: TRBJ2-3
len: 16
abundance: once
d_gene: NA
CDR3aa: CASSLEGSGSTDTQYF
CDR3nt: TGTGCCAGCAGCTTAGAGGGTAGCGGAAGCACAGATACGCAGTATTTT

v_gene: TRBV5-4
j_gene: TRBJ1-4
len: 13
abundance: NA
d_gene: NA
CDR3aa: CASSTGGGGKLFF
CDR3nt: TGTGCCAGCAGCACCGGCGGGGGGGGAAAACTGTTTTTT

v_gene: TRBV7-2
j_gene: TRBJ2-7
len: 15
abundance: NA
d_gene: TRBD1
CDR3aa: CASSLATGGGDEQYF
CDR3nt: TGTGCCAGCAGCTTAGCTACAGGGGGCGGAGACGAGCAGTACTTC

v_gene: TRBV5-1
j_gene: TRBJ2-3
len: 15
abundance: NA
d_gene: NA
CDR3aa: CASSLDLAVTDTQYF
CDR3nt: TGCGCCAGCAGCTTGGATCTTGCGGTGACAGATACGCAGTATTTT

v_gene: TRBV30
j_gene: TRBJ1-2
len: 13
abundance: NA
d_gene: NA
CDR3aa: CAWSVAGSDGYTF
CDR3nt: TGTGCCTGGAGTGTAGCCGGGAGCGATGGCTACACCTTC